A single sample is the source of the 16 T cell receptor beta chains below, sequenced in a study of blood T cells in healthy people across ages. The use of a sample-barcoded 5' primer and a J-beta primer mix characterized a second PCR of about 7 to 12 cycles. TCRdb fed the 5' RACE reads into MiXCR, producing one record per CDR3 protein. The sample consists of about 570,000 distinct CDR3 sequences, about 27% of them appearing once. This sample was shared with a second study, whose subject was T cells of mothers and their children.

The sequenced sample consisted of blood. These receptors were collected from a boy between 2 and 10 years old in good health.

The chain has TRBV29-1 and TRBJ2-7, with D perhaps TRBD1 (5 bases). Trimming shortened V by 4 bases and J by 2 bases, and 9 bases separated the two germline ends. Per the germline V gene, CDR1 is SQVTM and CDR2 is ANQGSEA. CDR3 length equals 12 residues. The CDR3 bases are TGCAGCGTTGTAACAGGAACCTACGAGCAGTACTTC. This translates into CSVVTGTYEQYF.

To note about this clonotype: Germline and junction disagree at one end, which may indicate a read error. The V gene is TRBV28, the J gene TRBJ2-1; D is ambiguous. The CDR3 contains 10 residues. Germline CDR1 MDHEN, CDR2 SYDVKM. CDR3 sequence: CVSSFNEQFF. The CDR3 coding sequence is TGTGTCAGCAGTTTTAATGAGCAGTTCTTC.

This clonotype appeared once. The chain uses TRBV6-2 or TRBV6-3 and TRBJ2-5; the match to TRBD2 covers 7 bases. CDR1 is MNHEY, CDR2 SVGEGT, per germline. The CDR3 is 11 amino acids. CDR3 DNA: TGTGCGACGAGCGGGAAAGAGACCCAGTACTTC. Amino acids: CATSGKETQYF.

This clonotype was counted many times. This chain joins TRBV12-3 or TRBV12-4 and TRBJ1-4; D remains ambiguous. Trimming took off 0 bases at V and 6 bases at J, with 2 bases between the two ends. This CDR3 is built from 12 residues. CDR3 bases: TGTGCCAGCAGTTTAGCCGATGAAAAACTGTTTTTT. This gives the protein CASSLADEKLFF.

This chain uses TRBV15 with TRBJ2-1; TRBD1 or TRBD2 may be the D gene (5 bases each). V lost 4 bases and J 1 base, leaving 11 bases between the germline ends. CDR1 and CDR2 from the germline V gene are LNHNV and YYDKDF (reference sequence). The CDR3 runs 15 residues. The CDR3 sequence is CATSTGTGSYNEQFF. The CDR3 DNA reads TGTGCCACCAGCACGGGGACCGGATCCTACAATGAGCAGTTCTTC.

This chain joins TRBV7-8 and TRBJ2-7; 10 positions match TRBD2. With V trimmed by 5 bases and J by 3 bases, 7 bases remained unmatched. The CDR3 has 15 amino acids. Germline values: CDR1 SGHVS, CDR2 FQNEAQ. The CDR3 is CASSRERGGLYEQYF. The DNA for the CDR3 is TGTGCCAGCAGCCGAGAGCGGGGGGGCCTCTACGAGCAGTACTTC.

This clonotype was detected only a few times. This chain links TRBV20-1 with TRBJ2-1; D is tentatively TRBD1 or TRBD2 (6 bases each). This CDR3 has 11 amino acids. The V and J ends lost 5 bases and 8 bases respectively, with 10 bases between them. The germline V gene encodes CDR1 DFQATT and CDR2 SNEGSKA (reference sequence). In nucleotides, the CDR3 is TGCAGTGCTGGAGGGGGGCATGAGCAGTTCTTC. The encoded protein is CSAGGGHEQFF.

The rearrangement joins TRBV3-1 to TRBJ2-4; either TRBD1 or TRBD2 may supply D (5 bases each). Between the trimmed V and J ends, which lost 4 bases and 0 bases, there was a span of 10 bases. The CDR3 extends over 15 amino acids. Germline assignment: CDR1 LGHDT and CDR2 YNNKEL (reference sequence). The CDR3 sequence: CASSPSGAAKNIQYF. DNA of the CDR3: TGTGCCAGCAGCCCCTCCGGGGCAGCCAAAAACATTCAGTACTTC.

The rearrangement uses TRBV12-3 or TRBV12-4 and TRBJ2-7; the D gene is possibly TRBD1 (6 bases). This CDR3 is built from 13 residues. V was clipped by 6 bases and J by 1 base, with 10 bases between them. The CDR3 nucleotides are TGTGCCAGCAGGCAACAGGGTTCCTACGAGCAGTACTTC. This sequence encodes CASRQQGSYEQYF.

This clonotype was observed a few times. This rearrangement joins TRBV5-1 to TRBJ2-2, with TRBD2 identical over 10 bases. The CDR3 spans 16 residues. V gave up 4 bases and J gave up 1 base; unmatched junction bases: 4. CDR1 and CDR2 (germline): SGHRS, YFSETQ. As DNA, the CDR3 is TGCGCCAGCAGCAACAAGCGGGAGGGGAACACCGGGGAGCTGTTTTTT. Translating it yields CASSNKREGNTGELFF.

This clonotype has only a few counts. The rearrangement uses TRBV20-1 and TRBJ1-2; 8 bases agree with TRBD1. The CDR3 is 12 amino acids. From germline, CDR1 is DFQATT and CDR2 SNEGSKA (reference sequence). V lost 5 bases to trimming and J lost 3 bases; unmatched junction nucleotides: 2. DNA for the CDR3: TGCAGTGCTGCAGGGGGCTACTATGGCTACACCTTC. Translating gives CSAAGGYYGYTF.

This clonotype was counted a few times. The genes are TRBV19 and TRBJ1-4, with D tentatively TRBD1 (6 bases). The CDR3 is made up of 12 amino acids. CDR1 and CDR2 (germline): LNHDA, SQIVND (reference sequence). V was cut by 8 bases and J by 8 bases, with 12 bases left in between. CDR3 sequence: CASGRTEEKLFF. Written as DNA, the CDR3 is TGTGCCAGTGGGAGGACAGAAGAAAAACTGTTTTTT.

The rearrangement links TRBV29-1 to TRBJ1-1, with D uncertain. The CDR3 has 12 amino acids. Germline CDR1 SQVTM, CDR2 ANQGSEA. V shed 3 bases and J shed 1 base, with 6 bases lying between them. The CDR3 here is CSVDPGNTEAFF. The CDR3 region has the DNA TGCAGCGTTGATCCGGGGAACACTGAAGCTTTCTTT.

J is TRBJ2-2 and V is TRBV3-1; 11 bases are shared with TRBD1. J gave up 6 bases and V 4 bases, and 13 bases lay outside the gene matches. CDR3 length equals 18 residues. Germline CDR1 LGHDT, CDR2 YNNKEL (reference sequence). CDR3 sequence reads: CASSPARGQGASSGELFF. In DNA form, the CDR3 reads TGTGCCAGCAGCCCAGCGCGAGGACAGGGGGCTTCTTCCGGGGAGCTGTTTTTT. The full variable domain, rest sourced from reference TRBV3-1 and TRBJ2-2, is DTAVSQTPKYLVTQMGNDKSIKCEQNLGHDTMYWYKQDSKKFLKIMFSYNNKELIINETVPNRFSPKSPDKAHLNLHINSLELGDSAVYFCASSPARGQGASSGELFFGEGSRLTVL.

This clonotype has only a few counts. This chain connects TRBV6-7 to TRBJ2-4, with D possibly being TRBD1 (5 bases). TRBV6-7 is noted as an ORF with a role that remains uncertain. This CDR3 comprises 14 residues. Trimming removed 6 bases at V and 1 base at J, with 10 bases between. CDR3 DNA: TGTGCCAGCAGAGGGGTTCCTGCCAAAAACATTCAGTACTTC. It codes for CASRGVPAKNIQYF.

V usage is TRBV11-2 and J usage is TRBJ1-2; 7 nucleotides match TRBD1. Unmatched junction bases numbered 4, after V lost 2 bases and J lost 4 bases. This CDR3 is 14 amino acids long. The germline V gene has CDR1 SGHAT and CDR2 FQNNGV. CDR3 protein: CASSLHRGPYGYTF. The CDR3 DNA sequence: TGTGCCAGCAGCTTACACAGGGGTCCCTATGGCTACACCTTC.